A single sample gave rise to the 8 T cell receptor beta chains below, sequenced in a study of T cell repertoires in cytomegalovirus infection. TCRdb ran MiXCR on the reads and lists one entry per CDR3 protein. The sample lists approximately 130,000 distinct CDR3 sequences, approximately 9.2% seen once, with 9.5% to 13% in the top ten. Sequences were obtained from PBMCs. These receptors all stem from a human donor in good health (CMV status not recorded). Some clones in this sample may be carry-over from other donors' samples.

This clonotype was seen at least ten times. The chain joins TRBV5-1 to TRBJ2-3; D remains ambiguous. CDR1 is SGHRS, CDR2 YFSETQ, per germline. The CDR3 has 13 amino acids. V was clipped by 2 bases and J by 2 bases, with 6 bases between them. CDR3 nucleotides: TGCGCCAGCAGCTTACAGTTCACAGATACGCAGTATTTT. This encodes CASSLQFTDTQYF. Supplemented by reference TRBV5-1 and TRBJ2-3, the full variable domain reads KAGVTQTPRYLIKTRGQQVTLSCSPISGHRSVSWYQQTPGQGLQFLFEYFSETQRNKGNFPGRFSGRQFSNSRSEMNVSTLELGDSALYLCASSLQFTDTQYFGPGTRLTVL.

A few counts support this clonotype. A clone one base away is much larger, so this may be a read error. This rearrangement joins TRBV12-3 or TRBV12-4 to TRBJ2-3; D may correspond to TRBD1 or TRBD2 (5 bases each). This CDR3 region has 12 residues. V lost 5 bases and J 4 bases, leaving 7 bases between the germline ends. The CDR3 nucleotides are TGTGCCAGCAGTAAGGGACCAGATACGCAGTATTTT. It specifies CASSKGPDTQYF.

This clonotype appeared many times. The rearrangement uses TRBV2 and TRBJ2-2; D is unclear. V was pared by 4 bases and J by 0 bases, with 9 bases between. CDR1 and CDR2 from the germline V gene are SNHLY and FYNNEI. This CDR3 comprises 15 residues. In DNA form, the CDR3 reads TGTGCCAGCAGTGGTGGCAGGTCGAACACCGGGGAGCTGTTTTTT. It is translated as CASSGGRSNTGELFF.

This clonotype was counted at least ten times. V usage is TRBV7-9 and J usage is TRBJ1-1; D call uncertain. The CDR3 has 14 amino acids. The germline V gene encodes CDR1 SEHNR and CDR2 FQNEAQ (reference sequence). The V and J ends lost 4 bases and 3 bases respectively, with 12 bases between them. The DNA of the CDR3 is TGTGCCAGCAGCTGGTTAATGGCCCACACTGAAGCTTTCTTT. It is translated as CASSWLMAHTEAFF.

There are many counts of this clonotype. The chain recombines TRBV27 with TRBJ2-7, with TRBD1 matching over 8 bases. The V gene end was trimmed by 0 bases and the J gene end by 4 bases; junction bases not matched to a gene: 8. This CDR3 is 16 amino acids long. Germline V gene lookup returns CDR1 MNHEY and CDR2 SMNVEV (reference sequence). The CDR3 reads CASSLSQGAIKYEQYF. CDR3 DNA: TGTGCCAGCAGTTTATCTCAGGGGGCGATAAAATACGAGCAGTACTTC.

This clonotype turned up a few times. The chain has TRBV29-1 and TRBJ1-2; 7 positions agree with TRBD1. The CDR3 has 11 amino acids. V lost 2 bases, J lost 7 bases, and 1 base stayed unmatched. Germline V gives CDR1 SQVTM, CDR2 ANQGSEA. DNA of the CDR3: TGCAGCGTTGAAAACAGGGGTGGCTACACCTTC. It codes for CSVENRGGYTF. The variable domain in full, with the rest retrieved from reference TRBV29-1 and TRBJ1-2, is SAVISQKPSRDICQRGTSLTIQCQVDSQVTMMFWYRQQPGQSLTLIATANQGSEATYESGFVIDKFPISRPNLTFSTLTVSNMSPEDSSIYLCSVENRGGYTFGSGTRLTVV.

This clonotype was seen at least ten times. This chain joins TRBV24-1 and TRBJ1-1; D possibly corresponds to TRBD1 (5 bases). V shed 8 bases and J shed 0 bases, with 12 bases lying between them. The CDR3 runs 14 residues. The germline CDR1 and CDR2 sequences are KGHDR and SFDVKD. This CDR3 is CATTSLGVNTEAFF. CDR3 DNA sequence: TGTGCCACCACTTCTTTAGGGGTGAACACTGAAGCTTTCTTT.

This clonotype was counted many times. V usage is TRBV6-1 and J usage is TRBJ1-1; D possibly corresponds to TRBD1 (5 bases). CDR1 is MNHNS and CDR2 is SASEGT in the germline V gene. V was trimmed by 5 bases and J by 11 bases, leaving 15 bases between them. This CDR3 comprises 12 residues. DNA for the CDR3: TGTGCCAGCAGTAGGGCGGGGGGGGATGCTTTCTTT. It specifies CASSRAGGDAFF.